Listed here are 7 T cell receptor beta chains from one sample, sequenced in a study of cytomegalovirus exposure and HLA in healthy donors (dated 2017 in TCRdb). The method was the immunoSEQ multiplex PCR assay. What TCRdb holds here is the immuneACCESS table cut down to in-frame rearrangements. Part of the clones is not present; checked against another copy, under half of the missing clones reflect an unresolved V gene, and the others are unexplained. This sample comprises approximately 180,000 clones, roughly 86% of them detected only once. The ten largest clones add up to roughly 3% of the sample. The sample was PBMCs. The source is a man younger than 35 in good health and CMV-seropositive.

This clone was picked up a small number of times. The chain employs TRBV4-1 and TRBJ2-7, with a possible D match to TRBD2 (5 bases). Germline V gene sequence: CDR1 MGHRA, CDR2 YSYEKL. Trimming removed 1 base from V and 2 bases from J, with 9 bases in between. This CDR3 contains 14 residues. CDR3 coding DNA: TGCGCCAGCAGCCAAGTAAGAGGGACCTACGAGCAGTACTTC. Encoded protein: CASSQVRGTYEQYF.

The chain joins TRBV6-5 to TRBJ1-2; 9 nucleotides agree with TRBD1. The V gene's germline CDR1 is MNHEY and CDR2 SVGAGI. Germline trimming cut 5 bases from V and 5 bases from J; bases unmatched to any gene: 6. The CDR3 extends over 14 amino acids. DNA of the CDR3: TGTGCCAGCAGTCTCCGGGACAGGGTGTATGGCTACACCTTC. Translating it yields CASSLRDRVYGYTF.

This clone was seen only a few times. V usage is TRBV19 and J usage is TRBJ1-2, with D possibly matching TRBD1 (5 bases). The CDR3 sequence is 15 residues long. The V gene's germline CDR1 is LNHDA and CDR2 SQIVND (reference sequence). V gave up 6 bases and J gave up 2 bases, with 16 bases separating them. The CDR3 spells CASRTGQGANYGYTF. DNA for the CDR3: TGTGCCAGTAGGACCGGTCAAGGGGCAAACTATGGCTACACCTTC.

Of note for this clone: The same CDR3 can be traced to other DNA sequences in this sample. This chain links TRBV15 with TRBJ1-5, with TRBD1 as a possible D gene (6 bases). There are 15 residues in the CDR3. Germline CDR1 and CDR2: LNHNV and YYDKDF (reference sequence). The germline V and J ends were trimmed by 0 bases and 3 bases, with 9 bases remaining between them. The chain's CDR3 is CATSRDRGSNQPQHF. The CDR3 DNA is TGTGCCACCAGCAGAGACAGGGGATCCAATCAGCCCCAGCATTTT. Full variable domain (outside the CDR3, taken from reference TRBV15 and TRBJ1-5): DAMVIQNPRYQVTQFGKPVTLSCSQTLNHNVMYWYQQKSSQAPKLLFHYYDKDFNNEADTPDNFQSRRPNTSFCFLDIRSPGLGDTAMYLCATSRDRGSNQPQHFGDGTRLSIL.

In DNA form, the CDR3 reads TGTGCCAGCAGCTTATTAGCGGGTCCCGCCTACGAGCAGTACTTC. It yields the protein CASSLLAGPAYEQYF. The chain joins TRBV7-2 to TRBJ2-7; 7 bases are a match to TRBD2. The CDR3 length is 15 residues. J gave up 2 bases and V 2 bases, and 6 bases lay outside the gene matches. Looked up from germline, CDR1 is SGHTA and CDR2 is FQGNSA.

This chain connects TRBV27 to TRBJ2-2, with D maybe TRBD2 (5 bases). V was clipped by 5 bases and J by 4 bases, with 17 bases between them. The CDR3 is made up of 16 amino acids. The germline V gene has CDR1 MNHEY and CDR2 SMNVEV (reference sequence). The CDR3 nucleotides are TGTGCCAGCAGTCAGAGGGCGACTGTGCCCACCGGGGAGCTGTTTTTT. This encodes CASSQRATVPTGELFF.

The chain couples TRBV7-6 to TRBJ1-5; D not resolved. Germline V gives CDR1 SGHVS, CDR2 FNYEAQ. V was trimmed by 5 bases and J by 1 base, leaving 12 bases between them. The CDR3 length is 15 residues. The CDR3 loop reads CASSLEAGSNQPQHF. The DNA of the CDR3 is TGTGCCAGCAGCCTAGAGGCGGGAAGCAATCAGCCCCAGCATTTT.